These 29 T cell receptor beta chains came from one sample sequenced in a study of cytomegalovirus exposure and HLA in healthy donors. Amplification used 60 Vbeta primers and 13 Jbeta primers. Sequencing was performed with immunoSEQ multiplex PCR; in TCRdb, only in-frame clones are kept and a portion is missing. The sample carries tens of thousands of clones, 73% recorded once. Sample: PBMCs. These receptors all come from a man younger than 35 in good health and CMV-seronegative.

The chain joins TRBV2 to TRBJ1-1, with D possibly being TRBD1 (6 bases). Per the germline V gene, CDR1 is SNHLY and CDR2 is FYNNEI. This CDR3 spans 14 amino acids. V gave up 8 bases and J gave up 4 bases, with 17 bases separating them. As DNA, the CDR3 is TGTGCCAGCGGGGGCCGACAGGCCTTCACTGAAGCTTTCTTT. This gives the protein CASGGRQAFTEAFF.

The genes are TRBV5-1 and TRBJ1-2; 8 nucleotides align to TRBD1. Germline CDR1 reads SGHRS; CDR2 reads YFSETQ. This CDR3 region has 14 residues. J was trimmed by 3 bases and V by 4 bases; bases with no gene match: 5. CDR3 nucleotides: TGCGCCAGCAGCATGGACAGGGTGGACTATGGCTACACCTTC. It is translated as CASSMDRVDYGYTF.

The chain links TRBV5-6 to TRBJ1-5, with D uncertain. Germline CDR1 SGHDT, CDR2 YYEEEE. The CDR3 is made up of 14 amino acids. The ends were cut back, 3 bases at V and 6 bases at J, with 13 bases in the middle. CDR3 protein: CASSSREVGQPQHF. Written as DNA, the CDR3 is TGTGCCAGCAGCTCCCGGGAGGTAGGTCAGCCCCAGCATTTT.

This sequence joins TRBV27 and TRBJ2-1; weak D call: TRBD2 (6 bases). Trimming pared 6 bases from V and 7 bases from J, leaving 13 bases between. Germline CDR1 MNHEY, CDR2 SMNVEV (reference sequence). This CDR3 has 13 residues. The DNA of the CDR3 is TGTGCCAGCAGCTACGGGGGAGTAAATGAGCAGTTCTTC. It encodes CASSYGGVNEQFF.

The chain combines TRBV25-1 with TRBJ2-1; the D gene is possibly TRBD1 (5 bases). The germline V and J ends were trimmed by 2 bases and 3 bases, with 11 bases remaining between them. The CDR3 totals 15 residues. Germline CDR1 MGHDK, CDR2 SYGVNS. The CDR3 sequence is CASSEQGGYYNEQFF. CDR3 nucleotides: TGTGCCAGCAGTGAACAGGGTGGGTACTACAATGAGCAGTTCTTC.

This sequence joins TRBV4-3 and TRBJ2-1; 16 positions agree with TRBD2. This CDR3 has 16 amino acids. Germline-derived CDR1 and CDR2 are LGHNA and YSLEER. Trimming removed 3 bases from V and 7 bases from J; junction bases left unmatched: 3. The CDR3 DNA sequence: TGCGCCAGCAGCCAGGGACTAGCGGGAGGGTATAATGAGCAGTTCTTC. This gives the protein CASSQGLAGGYNEQFF.

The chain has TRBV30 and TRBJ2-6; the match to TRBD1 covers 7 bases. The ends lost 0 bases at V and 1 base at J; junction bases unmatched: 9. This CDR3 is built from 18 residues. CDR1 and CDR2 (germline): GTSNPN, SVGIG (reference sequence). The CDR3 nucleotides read TGTGCCTGGAGTGTACCAACAGGGGCAAGGTCTGGGGCCAACGTCCTGACTTTC. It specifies CAWSVPTGARSGANVLTF. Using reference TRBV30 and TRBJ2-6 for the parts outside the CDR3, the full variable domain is SQTIHQWPATLVQPVGSPLSLECTVEGTSNPNLYWYRQAAGRGLQLLFYSVGIGQISSEVPQNLSASRPQDRQFILSSKKLLLSDSGFYLCAWSVPTGARSGANVLTFGAGSRLTVL.

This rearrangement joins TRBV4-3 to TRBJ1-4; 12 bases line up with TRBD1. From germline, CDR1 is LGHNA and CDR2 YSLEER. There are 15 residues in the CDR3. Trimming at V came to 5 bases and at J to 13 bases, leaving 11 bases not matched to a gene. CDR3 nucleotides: TGCGCCAGCAGCTTGACCGGGACAGGGGGCGGCGGACTGTTTTTT. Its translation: CASSLTGTGGGGLFF.

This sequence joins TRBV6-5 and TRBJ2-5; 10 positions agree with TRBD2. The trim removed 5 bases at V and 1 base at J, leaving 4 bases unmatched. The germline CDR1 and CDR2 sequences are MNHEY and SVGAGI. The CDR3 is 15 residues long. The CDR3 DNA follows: TGTGCCAGCAGTGTTAGGACTAGCGGCCAAGAGACCCAGTACTTC. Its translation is CASSVRTSGQETQYF.

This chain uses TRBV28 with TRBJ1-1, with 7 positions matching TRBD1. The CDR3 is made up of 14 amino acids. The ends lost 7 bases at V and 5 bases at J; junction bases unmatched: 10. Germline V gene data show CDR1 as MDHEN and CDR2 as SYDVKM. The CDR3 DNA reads TGTGCCAGCACCCCGACAGGGTGGGAAACTGAAGCTTTCTTT. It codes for CASTPTGWETEAFF.

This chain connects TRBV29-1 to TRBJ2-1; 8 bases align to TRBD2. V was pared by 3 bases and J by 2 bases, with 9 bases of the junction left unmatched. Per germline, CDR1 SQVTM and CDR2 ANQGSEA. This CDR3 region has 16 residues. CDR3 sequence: CSVEELAGPPYNEQFF. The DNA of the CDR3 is TGCAGCGTTGAGGAGCTAGCGGGTCCGCCCTACAATGAGCAGTTCTTC.

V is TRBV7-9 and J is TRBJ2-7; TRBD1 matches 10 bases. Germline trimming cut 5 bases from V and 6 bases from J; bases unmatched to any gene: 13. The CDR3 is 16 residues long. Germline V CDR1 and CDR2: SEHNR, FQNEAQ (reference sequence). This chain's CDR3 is CASSTRQGALGLEQYF. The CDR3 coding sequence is TGTGCCAGCAGCACACGACAGGGGGCGCTTGGCCTCGAGCAGTACTTC. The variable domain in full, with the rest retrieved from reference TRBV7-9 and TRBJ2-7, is DTGVSQNPRHKITKRGQNVTFRCDPISEHNRLYWYRQTLGQGPEFLTYFQNEAQLEKSRLLSDRFSAERPKGSFSTLEIQRTEQGDSAMYLCASSTRQGALGLEQYFGPGTRLTVT.

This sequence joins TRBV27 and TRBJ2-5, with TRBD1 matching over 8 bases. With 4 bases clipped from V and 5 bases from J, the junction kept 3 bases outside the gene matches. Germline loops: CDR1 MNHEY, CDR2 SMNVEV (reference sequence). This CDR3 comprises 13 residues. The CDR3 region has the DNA TGTGCCAGCAGTTGGACAGGGCGGGAGACCCAGTACTTC. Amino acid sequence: CASSWTGRETQYF.

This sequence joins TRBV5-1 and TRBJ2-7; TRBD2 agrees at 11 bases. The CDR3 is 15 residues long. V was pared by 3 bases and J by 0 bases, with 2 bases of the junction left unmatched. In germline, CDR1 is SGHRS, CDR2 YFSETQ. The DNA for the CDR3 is TGCGCCAGCAGCTCCGGACTAGCGGGCTCCTACGAGCAGTACTTC. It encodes CASSSGLAGSYEQYF. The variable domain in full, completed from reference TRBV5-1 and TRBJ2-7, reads KAGVTQTPRYLIKTRGQQVTLSCSPISGHRSVSWYQQTPGQGLQFLFEYFSETQRNKGNFPGRFSGRQFSNSRSEMNVSTLELGDSALYLCASSSGLAGSYEQYFGPGTRLTVT.

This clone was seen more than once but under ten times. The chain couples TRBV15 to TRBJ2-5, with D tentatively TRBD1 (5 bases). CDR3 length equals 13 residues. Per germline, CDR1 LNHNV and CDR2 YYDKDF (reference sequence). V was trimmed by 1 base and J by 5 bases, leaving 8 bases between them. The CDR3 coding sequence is TGTGCCACCAGCAGAGGGGGCCTGGAGACCCAGTACTTC. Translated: CATSRGGLETQYF.

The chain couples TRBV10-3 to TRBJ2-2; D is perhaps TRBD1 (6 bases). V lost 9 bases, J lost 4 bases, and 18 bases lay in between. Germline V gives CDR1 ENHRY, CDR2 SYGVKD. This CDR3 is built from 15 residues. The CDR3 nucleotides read TGTGCCATTAGATCCTCCGGGACAACCACCGGGGAGCTGTTTTTT. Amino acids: CAIRSSGTTTGELFF.

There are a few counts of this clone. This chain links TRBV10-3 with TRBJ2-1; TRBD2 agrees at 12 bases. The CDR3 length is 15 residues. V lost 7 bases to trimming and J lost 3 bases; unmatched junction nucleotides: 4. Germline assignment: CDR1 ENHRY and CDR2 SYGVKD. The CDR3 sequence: CAITQGLAGYNEQFF. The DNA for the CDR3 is TGTGCCATCACCCAGGGACTAGCGGGCTACAATGAGCAGTTCTTC.

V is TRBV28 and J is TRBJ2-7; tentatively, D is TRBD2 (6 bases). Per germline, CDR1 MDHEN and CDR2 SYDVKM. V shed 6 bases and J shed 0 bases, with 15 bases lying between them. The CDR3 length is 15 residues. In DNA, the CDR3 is TGTGCCAGCAGACCGGACTACCTCACCTCCTACGAGCAGTACTTC. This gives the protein CASRPDYLTSYEQYF.

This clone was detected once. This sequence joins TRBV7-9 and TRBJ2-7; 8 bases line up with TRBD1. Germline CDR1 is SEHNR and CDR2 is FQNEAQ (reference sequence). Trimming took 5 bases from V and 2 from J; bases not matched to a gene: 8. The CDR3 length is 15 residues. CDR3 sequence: CASSPPGTGPYEQYF. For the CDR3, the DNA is TGTGCCAGCAGCCCGCCCGGGACAGGTCCCTACGAGCAGTACTTC. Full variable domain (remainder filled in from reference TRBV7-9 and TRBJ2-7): DTGVSQNPRHKITKRGQNVTFRCDPISEHNRLYWYRQTLGQGPEFLTYFQNEAQLEKSRLLSDRFSAERPKGSFSTLEIQRTEQGDSAMYLCASSPPGTGPYEQYFGPGTRLTVT.

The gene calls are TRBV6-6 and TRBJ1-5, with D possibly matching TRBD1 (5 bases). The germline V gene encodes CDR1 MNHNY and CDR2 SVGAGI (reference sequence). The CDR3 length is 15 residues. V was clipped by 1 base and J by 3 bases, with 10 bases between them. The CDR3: CASSYLGANNQPQHF. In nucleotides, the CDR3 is TGTGCCAGCAGTTACTTAGGGGCCAACAATCAGCCCCAGCATTTT.

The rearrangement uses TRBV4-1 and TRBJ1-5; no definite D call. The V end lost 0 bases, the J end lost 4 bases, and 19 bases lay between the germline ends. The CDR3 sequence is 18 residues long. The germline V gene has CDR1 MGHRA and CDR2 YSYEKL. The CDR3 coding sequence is TGCGCCAGCAGCCAAGAGGAAGAATGGCAGGCTTCTAATCAGCCCCAGCATTTT. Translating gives CASSQEEEWQASNQPQHF.

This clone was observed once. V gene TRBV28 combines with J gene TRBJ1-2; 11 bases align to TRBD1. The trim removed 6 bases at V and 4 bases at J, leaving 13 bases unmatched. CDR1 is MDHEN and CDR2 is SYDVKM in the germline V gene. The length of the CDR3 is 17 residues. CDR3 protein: CASSTGTGGLYGYGYTF. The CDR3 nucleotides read TGTGCCAGCAGCACCGGGACAGGGGGATTGTATGGCTATGGCTACACCTTC.

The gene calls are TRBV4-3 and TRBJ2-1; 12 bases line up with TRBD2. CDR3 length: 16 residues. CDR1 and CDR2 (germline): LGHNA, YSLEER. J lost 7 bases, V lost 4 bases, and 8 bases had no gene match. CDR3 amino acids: CASSPDTSGRYNEQFF. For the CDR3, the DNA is TGCGCCAGCAGCCCAGATACTAGCGGGAGGTATAATGAGCAGTTCTTC.

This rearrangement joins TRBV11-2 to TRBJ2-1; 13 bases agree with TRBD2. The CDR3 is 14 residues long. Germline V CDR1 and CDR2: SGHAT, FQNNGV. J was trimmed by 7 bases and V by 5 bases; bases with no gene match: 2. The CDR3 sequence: CASSEGLAGNEQFF. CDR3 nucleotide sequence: TGTGCCAGCAGCGAGGGACTAGCGGGGAATGAGCAGTTCTTC. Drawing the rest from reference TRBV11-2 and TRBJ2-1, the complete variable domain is EAGVAQSPRYKIIEKRQSVAFWCNPISGHATLYWYQQILGQGPKLLIQFQNNGVVDDSQLPKDRFSAERLKGVDSTLKIQPAKLEDSAVYLCASSEGLAGNEQFFGPGTRLTVL.

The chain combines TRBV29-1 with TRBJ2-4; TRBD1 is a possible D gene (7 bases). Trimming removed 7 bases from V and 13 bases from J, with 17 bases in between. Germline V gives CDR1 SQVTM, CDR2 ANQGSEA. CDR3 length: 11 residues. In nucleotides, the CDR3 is TGCAGCGCCGGGGGCGGACAGGACCAGTACTTC. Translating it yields CSAGGGQDQYF.

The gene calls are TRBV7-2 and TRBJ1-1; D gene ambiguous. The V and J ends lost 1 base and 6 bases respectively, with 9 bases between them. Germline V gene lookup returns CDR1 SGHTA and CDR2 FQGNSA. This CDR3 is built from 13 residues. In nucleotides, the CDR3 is TGTGCCAGCAGCTTAGTCGGTATCGCTGAAGCTTTCTTT. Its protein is CASSLVGIAEAFF.

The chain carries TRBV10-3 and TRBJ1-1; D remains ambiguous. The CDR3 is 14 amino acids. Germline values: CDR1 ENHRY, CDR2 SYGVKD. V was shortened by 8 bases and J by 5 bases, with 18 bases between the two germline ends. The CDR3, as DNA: TGTGCCATCCAGGATCGCGATACTAGGACTGAAGCTTTCTTT. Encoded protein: CAIQDRDTRTEAFF.

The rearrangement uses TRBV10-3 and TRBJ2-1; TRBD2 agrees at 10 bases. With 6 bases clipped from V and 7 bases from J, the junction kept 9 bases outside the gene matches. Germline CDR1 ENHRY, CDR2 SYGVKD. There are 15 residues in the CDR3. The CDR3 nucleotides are TGTGCCATCAGCCAGCCTAGCGGGAGTGGTAATGAGCAGTTCTTC. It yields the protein CAISQPSGSGNEQFF.

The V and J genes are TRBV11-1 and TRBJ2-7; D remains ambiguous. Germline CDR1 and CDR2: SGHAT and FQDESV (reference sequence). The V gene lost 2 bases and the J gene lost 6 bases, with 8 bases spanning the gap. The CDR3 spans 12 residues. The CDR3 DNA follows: TGTGCCAGCAGCTTATTTCCGGGCGAGCAGTACTTC. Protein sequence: CASSLFPGEQYF.